This T cell receptor (beta chain) emerged from a study of cytomegalovirus exposure and HLA in healthy donors. Findings of the study overall: The productive fraction for most TCR beta V segments was about 90% or about 30% in an earlier analysis. Some segments of the V type, notably TRBV6-2 and TRBV6-3, were excluded as indistinguishable. In a later analysis, V- and J-gene trimming of beta chains associated with a DCLRE1C missense variant, replicated independently.

Both 60 Vbeta primers and 13 Jbeta primers went into the PCR. Here immunoSEQ multiplex PCR was the method, and the copy in TCRdb shows in-frame clones only, minus some. The sample lists fewer than 200,000 clones, about nine tenths seen once, with about 1% in the top ten. Trimming cost V 6 bases and J 10 bases; bases outside gene matches: 8. CDR3 length: 13 residues. The germline CDR1 and CDR2 sequences are SNHLY and FYNNEI. About this clone: Its antigen is not known.

The chain recombines TRBV2 with TRBJ1-1; 10 bases are shared with TRBD1. Sequencing was performed on PBMCs. The sequence came from a boy under 10 years old in good health and CMV-seronegative. The CDR3 nucleotides read TGTGCCAGCAGGACAGGGGGCCTCCGTGGAGCTTTCTTT. This translates into CASRTGGLRGAFF.